Below, 16 T cell receptor beta chains from the same sample are listed, as sequenced in a study of cytomegalovirus exposure and HLA in healthy donors. The protocol was immunoSEQ multiplex PCR, while the TCRdb copy is restricted to in-frame clones and leaves out a portion. The sample includes some 130,000 clones, about 80% seen only once; the top ten take roughly 27%. Sequencing was carried out using PBMCs. The receptors here all came from a man aged 25 to 40 in good health and CMV-seropositive.

The chain couples TRBV5-6 to TRBJ1-5; no firm D call. In germline, CDR1 is SGHDT, CDR2 YYEEEE. The CDR3 contains 16 residues. The V and J ends lost 4 bases and 2 bases respectively, with 16 bases between them. In nucleotides, the CDR3 is TGTGCCAGCAGCCCCAGACAAACGGCCGGCAATCAGCCCCAGCATTTT. This translates into CASSPRQTAGNQPQHF.

The V and J genes are TRBV5-1 and TRBJ2-5, with 7 bases aligning to TRBD1. Germline assignment: CDR1 SGHRS and CDR2 YFSETQ. This CDR3 is 15 amino acids long. V shed 0 bases and J 2 bases; nucleotides not matched to a gene: 4. The CDR3 nucleotides read TGCGCCAGCAGCTTGGAGGGGGCAGGGCAAGAGACCCAGTACTTC. It yields the protein CASSLEGAGQETQYF.

The chain couples TRBV7-8 to TRBJ2-7; a possible D gene is TRBD2 (6 bases). This CDR3 is 17 amino acids long. Per germline, CDR1 SGHVS and CDR2 FQNEAQ. V shed 4 bases and J shed 3 bases, with 22 bases lying between them. CDR3 loop: CASSYPYSGPPNYEQYF. DNA for the CDR3: TGTGCCAGCAGCTACCCGTATAGCGGACCACCTAACTACGAGCAGTACTTC. Full variable domain (missing parts from reference TRBV7-8 and TRBJ2-7): GAGVSQSPRYKVAKRGQDVALRCDPISGHVSLFWYQQALGQGPEFLTYFQNEAQLDKSGLPSDRFFAERPEGSVSTLKIQRTQQEDSAVYLCASSYPYSGPPNYEQYFGPGTRLTVT.

The V call is TRBV18, the J call TRBJ1-1, with D perhaps TRBD1 (6 bases). Between the trimmed V and J ends, which lost 2 bases and 6 bases, there was a span of 10 bases. CDR3 length: 13 residues. Germline CDR1 reads KGHSH; CDR2 reads LQKENI. In nucleotides, the CDR3 is TGTGCCAGCTCACCATGGGCAGGGGCTGAAGCTTTCTTT. The encoded protein is CASSPWAGAEAFF. Full variable domain (remainder filled in from reference TRBV18 and TRBJ1-1): NAGVMQNPRHLVRRRGQEARLRCSPMKGHSHVYWYRQLPEEGLKFMVYLQKENIIDESGMPKERFSAEFPKEGPSILRIQQVVRGDSAAYFCASSPWAGAEAFFGQGTRLTVV.

The table lists this clone with a few counts. The chain joins TRBV5-1 to TRBJ1-5; 7 nucleotides align to TRBD1. J was trimmed by 3 bases and V by 4 bases; bases with no gene match: 4. Germline-derived CDR1 and CDR2 are SGHRS and YFSETQ. This CDR3 contains 14 residues. CDR3 DNA sequence: TGCGCCAGCAGCGTCACAGGGGACAATCAGCCCCAGCATTTT. Its protein is CASSVTGDNQPQHF.

The V gene is TRBV6-5, the J gene TRBJ1-4; 11 nucleotides agree with TRBD1. The CDR3 length is 16 residues. CDR1 is MNHEY, CDR2 SVGAGI, per germline. The junction had 5 bases not matched to a gene; V was cut back by 2 bases and J by 6 bases. CDR3 region: CASSYAGTGGYEKLFF. CDR3 nucleotides: TGTGCCAGCAGTTACGCTGGGACAGGGGGTTATGAAAAACTGTTTTTT.

The V gene is TRBV7-9, the J gene TRBJ2-2; the D gene is possibly TRBD2 (6 bases). V was clipped by 0 bases and J by 7 bases, with 12 bases between them. The CDR3 has 15 residues. The germline V gene has CDR1 SEHNR and CDR2 FQNEAQ (reference sequence). DNA of the CDR3: TGTGCCAGCAGCTTAGCAGGAGGGGTCGTCGGGGAGCTGTTTTTT. Protein: CASSLAGGVVGELFF. Using reference TRBV7-9 and TRBJ2-2 for the parts outside the CDR3, the full variable domain is DTGVSQNPRHKITKRGQNVTFRCDPISEHNRLYWYRQTLGQGPEFLTYFQNEAQLEKSRLLSDRFSAERPKGSFSTLEIQRTEQGDSAMYLCASSLAGGVVGELFFGEGSRLTVL.

The V call is TRBV19, the J call TRBJ2-1; TRBD2 matches 15 bases. V shed 3 bases, J shed 0 bases, and the junction held 6 bases outside the gene matches. CDR1 is LNHDA, CDR2 SQIVND, per germline (reference sequence). The CDR3 has 19 amino acids. The CDR3 nucleotides are TGTGCCAGTAGTATGTTCGGACTAGCGGGGGGGTTCTCCTACAATGAGCAGTTCTTC. As protein: CASSMFGLAGGFSYNEQFF.

This clone was observed a handful of times. This chain uses TRBV2 with TRBJ1-2; 8 nucleotides align to TRBD1. V trimming: 6 bases; J trimming: 2 bases; junction bases outside the gene matches: 5. The CDR3 spans 14 residues. The germline V gene has CDR1 SNHLY and CDR2 FYNNEI. The CDR3 region is CASRSGQDNYGYTF. The CDR3 DNA reads as TGTGCCAGCAGGTCGGGACAGGACAACTATGGCTACACCTTC.

Regarding this clone: The same CDR3 is also encoded by other DNA sequences in this sample. CDR3 nucleotides: TGTGCCAGCAGCTTGGGTCTAGCGGGAGGCAATGAGCAGTTCTTC. This sequence encodes CASSLGLAGGNEQFF. This chain uses TRBV5-6 with TRBJ2-1, with 11 bases matching TRBD2. The CDR3 covers 15 residues. The V segment lost 0 bases and the J segment 6 bases; nucleotides outside the gene matches: 2. From germline, CDR1 is SGHDT and CDR2 YYEEEE.

The rearrangement uses TRBV30 and TRBJ2-1; the D gene is possibly TRBD1 (6 bases). The CDR3 length is 14 residues. V lost 1 base and J 8 bases, leaving 15 bases between the germline ends. Germline V gives CDR1 GTSNPN, CDR2 SVGIG (reference sequence). The CDR3 nucleotides are TGTGCCTGGAGTGGGACCGCCAGGGGCGATGAGCAGTTCTTC. Residues: CAWSGTARGDEQFF.

The chain is built from TRBV2 and TRBJ2-7, with a possible D match to TRBD1 (5 bases). Germline V lookup: CDR1 SNHLY, CDR2 FYNNEI. The V end lost 6 bases, the J end lost 3 bases, and 9 bases lay between the germline ends. The CDR3 consists of 12 residues. This CDR3 reads CASRPDSYEQYF. CDR3 coding DNA: TGTGCCAGCAGACCCGACAGCTACGAGCAGTACTTC.

The V gene is TRBV15, the J gene TRBJ2-3, with no clear D. Per germline, CDR1 LNHNV and CDR2 YYDKDF (reference sequence). This CDR3 is 11 amino acids long. V shed 0 bases and J shed 13 bases, with 8 bases lying between them. CDR3 nucleotide sequence: TGTGCCACCAGCAGAGAGGGTAGCAAGTATTTT. This encodes CATSREGSKYF.

Note on this clone: At one of its ends the junction is not consistent with the germline gene, which may arise from a read error. The chain employs TRBV7-9 and TRBJ1-1; 9 bases line up with TRBD1. Germline V gene data show CDR1 as SEHNR and CDR2 as FQNEAQ (reference sequence). CDR3 length equals 12 residues. The DNA for the CDR3 is TGTGCCAGCAGCTTAGGGATGGGACAGGGAGGTTTT. Its protein product is CASSLGMGQGGF.

This chain joins TRBV18 and TRBJ2-2, with 8 positions matching TRBD1. The J segment lost 6 bases and the V segment lost 1 base, leaving 10 bases of the junction unmatched. Germline loops: CDR1 KGHSH, CDR2 LQKENI. This CDR3 contains 17 residues. CDR3 protein: CASSPLSQGAKAGELFF. The CDR3 nucleotides are TGTGCCAGCTCACCACTATCCCAGGGGGCGAAGGCCGGGGAGCTGTTTTTT.

This rearrangement joins TRBV15 to TRBJ2-1; 10 bases match TRBD2. Looked up from germline, CDR1 is LNHNV and CDR2 is YYDKDF (reference sequence). The CDR3 totals 17 residues. V was pared by 0 bases and J by 1 base, with 3 bases of the junction left unmatched. The CDR3 DNA sequence: TGTGCCACCAGCAGAGACCCTAGCGGGGGATCCTACAATGAGCAGTTCTTC. Its protein is CATSRDPSGGSYNEQFF.